The 24 T cell receptor beta chains listed next were all sequenced from one sample in a study of blood T cell repertoires in COVID-19. Only in-frame clones appear in the TCRdb table, and some are missing; sequencing was by immunoSEQ multiplex PCR. Among approximately 260,000 clones, approximately 85% were seen once, and the ten largest hold roughly 9.6%. The source material was peripheral blood. The receptors stem from a woman in her 70s with acute or convalescent COVID-19.

This clone is a singleton in its sample. The CDR3 region has the DNA TGTGCCAGCAGGACAGGGGGCCTTGGTAATTCACCCCTCCACTTT. It specifies CASRTGGLGNSPLHF. The V gene is TRBV6-5, the J gene TRBJ1-6, with 10 positions matching TRBD1. This CDR3 is 15 amino acids long. Losses at the gene ends were 6 bases for V and 6 bases for J; bases not matched to a gene: 5. The germline CDR1 and CDR2 sequences are MNHEY and SVGAGI.

The chain combines TRBV30 with TRBJ1-1, with D unresolved. CDR3 length: 12 amino acids. The germline V gene has CDR1 GTSNPN and CDR2 SVGIG (reference sequence). V shed 4 bases and J shed 10 bases, with 16 bases lying between them. CDR3 DNA: TGTGCCTGGACCCCGGAGGGCGGTTCAGCTTTCTTT. Translation: CAWTPEGGSAFF.

V usage is TRBV7-9 and J usage is TRBJ1-2, with 8 bases aligning to TRBD1. This CDR3 is 14 amino acids long. Germline CDR1 SEHNR, CDR2 FQNEAQ (reference sequence). The J segment lost 8 bases and the V segment lost 6 bases, leaving 11 bases of the junction unmatched. CDR3 region: CASSPPGAGGGYTF. The DNA of the CDR3 is TGTGCCAGCAGTCCCCCAGGCGCAGGGGGCGGCTACACCTTC.

This rearrangement joins TRBV19 to TRBJ1-2, with 8 bases matching TRBD1. The V gene's germline CDR1 is LNHDA and CDR2 SQIVND (reference sequence). V was clipped by 3 bases and J by 13 bases; unmatched bases: 7. There are 12 residues in the CDR3. Here the CDR3 DNA reads TGTGCCAGTAGTATCTTTCAGGGGGCGCGCACCTTC. Its translation: CASSIFQGARTF.

The rearrangement joins TRBV6-1 to TRBJ2-7; maybe TRBD1 (6 bases). V was cut by 1 base and J by 3 bases, with 10 bases left in between. From germline, CDR1 is MNHNS and CDR2 SASEGT. The CDR3 sequence is 14 residues long. CDR3 coding DNA: TGTGCCAGCAGTGAAGGGACAGCTGGCTACGAGCAGTACTTC. Translated, it gives CASSEGTAGYEQYF.

The rearrangement uses TRBV2 and TRBJ1-1; D gene unclear. CDR1 and CDR2 (germline): SNHLY, FYNNEI. The V end lost 6 bases, the J end lost 0 bases, and 8 bases lay between the germline ends. The CDR3 loop spans 13 amino acids. The CDR3 DNA is TGTGCCAGCAGGCGCGATATGAACACTGAAGCTTTCTTT. Residues: CASRRDMNTEAFF.

This chain uses TRBV4-1 with TRBJ2-5; maybe TRBD2 (6 bases). CDR3 size: 14 residues. CDR1 is MGHRA and CDR2 is YSYEKL in the germline V gene. The V end lost 2 bases, the J end lost 6 bases, and 13 bases lay between the germline ends. CDR3 residues: CASSQIRDSQTQYF. Written as DNA, the CDR3 is TGCGCCAGCAGCCAAATTAGGGACTCGCAGACCCAGTACTTC.

CDR3 in DNA: TGTGCCAGCAGGGCCTTGAGGTCGTCCAATGAGCAGTTCTTC. Amino acids: CASRALRSSNEQFF. This chain connects TRBV2 to TRBJ2-1; D is uncertain. There are 14 residues in the CDR3. V was trimmed by 6 bases and J by 6 bases, leaving 15 bases between them. Germline loops: CDR1 SNHLY, CDR2 FYNNEI.

The genes are TRBV28 and TRBJ1-2; no definite D call. The germline V gene has CDR1 MDHEN and CDR2 SYDVKM. The V gene lost 7 bases and the J gene lost 0 bases, with 12 bases spanning the gap. There are 14 residues in the CDR3. The CDR3 DNA is TGTGCCAGCACGCCTTTGGCATCTAACTATGGCTACACCTTC. It yields the protein CASTPLASNYGYTF.

The V gene is TRBV5-1, the J gene TRBJ2-5; D is perhaps TRBD1 (6 bases). The V end lost 4 bases, the J end lost 4 bases, and 23 bases lay between the germline ends. Germline values: CDR1 SGHRS, CDR2 YFSETQ. CDR3 size: 17 residues. The CDR3 DNA is TGCGCCAGCAGCCCGGGCGGGTACAGGGCCCCCCGAGAGACCCAGTACTTC. Its protein product is CASSPGGYRAPRETQYF. Variable domain in full (rest from reference TRBV5-1 and TRBJ2-5): KAGVTQTPRYLIKTRGQQVTLSCSPISGHRSVSWYQQTPGQGLQFLFEYFSETQRNKGNFPGRFSGRQFSNSRSEMNVSTLELGDSALYLCASSPGGYRAPRETQYFGPGTRLLVL.

This chain connects TRBV12-3 or TRBV12-4 to TRBJ1-2, with 8 bases aligning to TRBD1. The CDR3 loop spans 13 amino acids. Unmatched junction bases numbered 3, after V lost 5 bases and J lost 4 bases. In nucleotides, the CDR3 is TGTGCCAGCAGTACAGGGGGGAGCTATGGCTACACCTTC. It encodes CASSTGGSYGYTF.

V gene TRBV5-4 combines with J gene TRBJ2-7; a weak D match, TRBD1 (5 bases). The V and J ends lost 2 bases and 3 bases respectively, with 9 bases between them. This CDR3 contains 13 residues. Per the germline V gene, CDR1 is SGHNT and CDR2 is YYREEE (reference sequence). The CDR3 reads CASSLGQNYEQYF. CDR3 coding DNA: TGTGCCAGCAGCTTAGGACAAAACTACGAGCAGTACTTC.

CDR3 sequence (DNA): TGTGCCAGCAGCTTGGGTGCCATGGCTTCCACTGAAGCTTTCTTT. This translates into CASSLGAMASTEAFF. The chain is built from TRBV5-4 and TRBJ1-1; D uncertain. CDR3 length: 15 amino acids. The germline gives CDR1 SGHNT, CDR2 YYREEE (reference sequence). V was cut by 0 bases and J by 4 bases, with 13 bases left in between. Together with reference TRBV5-4 and TRBJ1-1, the CDR3 gives the full variable domain: ETGVTQSPTHLIKTRGQQVTLRCSSQSGHNTVSWYQQALGQGPQFIFQYYREEENGRGNFPPRFSGLQFPNYSSELNVNALELDDSALYLCASSLGAMASTEAFFGQGTRLTVV.

The chain is built from TRBV4-1 and TRBJ1-5, with TRBD1 identical over 7 bases. The CDR3 spans 16 residues. Trimming cost V 4 bases and J 4 bases; bases outside gene matches: 10. Germline V gene data show CDR1 as MGHRA and CDR2 as YSYEKL. CDR3 DNA: TGCGCCAGCAGCCCCCCAGGGGGGCGAGGGAATCAGCCCCAGCATTTT. This sequence encodes CASSPPGGRGNQPQHF.

The rearrangement uses TRBV2 and TRBJ2-2, with 7 bases identical to TRBD2. The CDR3 sequence is 15 residues long. Germline V gene data show CDR1 as SNHLY and CDR2 as FYNNEI. Trimming removed 4 bases from V and 6 bases from J; junction bases left unmatched: 8. Here the CDR3 DNA reads TGTGCCAGCAGTGTGGGAGGGAGCTATTCCGGGGAGCTGTTTTTT. It codes for CASSVGGSYSGELFF.

The gene calls are TRBV3-1 (or the pseudogene TRBV3-2) and TRBJ1-6; TRBD1 might be the D (5 bases). The length of the CDR3 is 15 residues. V was trimmed by 1 base and J by 6 bases, leaving 10 bases between them. Germline CDR1 is LGHDT and CDR2 is YNNKEL (reference sequence). This chain's CDR3 is CASSQGGRGNSPLHF. The CDR3 DNA is TGTGCCAGCAGCCAAGGGGGGAGGGGTAATTCACCCCTCCACTTT.

The J gene is TRBJ2-7, the V gene TRBV14; 8 bases align to TRBD1. Trimming took 1 base from V and 3 from J; bases not matched to a gene: 5. The CDR3 contains 15 residues. Germline CDR1 is SGHDN and CDR2 is FVKESK. The CDR3 sequence is CASSQVQGAGYEQYF. In nucleotides, the CDR3 is TGTGCCAGCAGCCAAGTCCAGGGGGCGGGCTACGAGCAGTACTTC.

CDR3 loop: CASRLAGGSYEQYF. The CDR3 coding sequence is TGTGCCAGTCGTCTAGCGGGGGGCTCCTACGAGCAGTACTTC. The genes are TRBV5-4 and TRBJ2-7; 11 bases map to TRBD2. The CDR3 totals 14 residues. The junction had 4 bases not matched to a gene; V was cut back by 8 bases and J by 0 bases. CDR1 and CDR2 (germline): SGHNT, YYREEE (reference sequence).

The J gene is TRBJ1-2, the V gene TRBV10-3, with 8 nucleotides matching TRBD1. In germline, CDR1 is ENHRY, CDR2 SYGVKD. The CDR3 totals 13 residues. V trimming: 4 bases; J trimming: 11 bases; junction bases outside the gene matches: 9. The CDR3 reads CAISARGRELYTF. CDR3 coding DNA: TGTGCCATCAGTGCCAGGGGGCGCGAACTGTACACCTTC.

The genes are TRBV19 and TRBJ2-5, with a possible D match to TRBD2 (5 bases). With 6 bases removed from V and 5 bases from J, the gap between germline ends came to 13 bases. This CDR3 has 13 residues. In germline, CDR1 is LNHDA, CDR2 SQIVND (reference sequence). In DNA, the CDR3 is TGTGCCAGTAGCCCTCTGAGGGAGGAGACCCAGTACTTC. It specifies CASSPLREETQYF.

This clone was found once. This chain joins TRBV6-5 and TRBJ2-3; tentative D call: TRBD1 (5 bases). CDR1 and CDR2 from the germline V gene are MNHEY and SVGAGI. The CDR3 extends over 14 amino acids. V was clipped by 1 base and J by 5 bases, with 10 bases between them. This CDR3 reads CASSYLAQGDTQYF. Here the CDR3 DNA reads TGTGCCAGCAGTTACTTGGCCCAGGGAGATACGCAGTATTTT.

The rearrangement joins TRBV6-5 to TRBJ1-3; the match to TRBD1 covers 8 bases. The CDR3 length is 14 residues. The trim removed 5 bases at V and 4 bases at J, leaving 4 bases unmatched. Germline V CDR1 and CDR2: MNHEY, SVGAGI. The CDR3 protein is CASSPDRAGNTIYF. Here the CDR3 DNA reads TGTGCCAGCAGTCCGGACAGGGCCGGAAACACCATATATTTT.

The chain joins TRBV29-1 to TRBJ1-2; 12 bases line up with TRBD1. Germline V gene lookup returns CDR1 SQVTM and CDR2 ANQGSEA. CDR3 length: 16 residues. V dropped 0 bases and J dropped 5; count of bases not matched to a gene: 7. CDR3 protein: CSVEEGTGGFRYGYTF. In DNA form, the CDR3 reads TGCAGCGTTGAAGAAGGGACAGGGGGCTTCCGATATGGCTACACCTTC.

This clone was counted a single time. The rearrangement joins TRBV10-1 to TRBJ1-4; 7 nucleotides line up with TRBD1. CDR3 length equals 12 residues. CDR1 and CDR2 (germline): WNHNN, SYGVQD (reference sequence). Trimming removed 4 bases from V and 8 bases from J; junction bases left unmatched: 1. CDR3 nucleotides: TGCGCCAGCAGTGGACAGGGAGAAAAACTGTTTTTT. This codes for CASSGQGEKLFF.